This T cell receptor (beta chain) is drawn from a study of shared clonotypes between healthy human individuals. Study-level findings and limits: An effect of sequencing depth on clonotype sharing among donors was expected.

The V gene lost 1 base and the J gene lost 6 bases, with 13 bases spanning the gap. The germline CDR1 and CDR2 sequences are LNHDA and SQIVND (reference sequence). This CDR3 contains 15 residues. Worth noting for this clone: The antigen is not known.

The assay was immunoSEQ multiplex PCR, and TCRdb's table has in-frame clones only and misses some. The sample consists of about 990,000 clones, about 80% of them appearing once. The chain recombines TRBV19 with TRBJ1-5; a weak D match, TRBD1 (6 bases). The source material was memory CD4+ T cells from PBMCs. As to subset: CD45RA-negative fraction. This sequence was found in a man aged 18 to 30 in good health. Some clones in this sample may be carry-over from other donors' samples. The CDR3 DNA is TGTGCCAGTAGTATAGGGGCAGGGGCAGGTCAGCCCCAGCATTTT. Translated: CASSIGAGAGQPQHF.